Listed here are 19 T cell receptor beta chains from one sample, sequenced in a study of T cell responses to AZD1222 COVID-19 vaccine (dated by TCRdb to about 2021). The library was built by means of the immunoSEQ multiplex PCR assay. Drawn from immuneACCESS, this table holds only the in-frame rearrangements with V and J called that TCRdb kept. Clones are partly lost; checked studies trace under half to an unresolved V gene and leave the rest unexplained. Within this sample are around 89,000 clones, with about nine tenths of them counted one time only. Jointly, the top ten make up roughly a tenth of the sample. The time point label here, explained by the study, means: baseline before first vaccination. The starting material was peripheral blood, obtained on day 0 of AZD1222 vaccination. The receptors originated from an adult in good health.

The rearrangement uses TRBV3-1 (or the pseudogene TRBV3-2) and TRBJ2-2, with 10 bases aligning to TRBD2. V gave up 1 base and J gave up 1 base; unmatched junction bases: 0. Germline CDR1 reads LGHDT; CDR2 reads YNNKEL (reference sequence). The CDR3 extends over 16 amino acids. In nucleotides, the CDR3 is TGTGCCAGCAGCCAAGGACTAGCGGGGAACACCGGGGAGCTGTTTTTT. Translation: CASSQGLAGNTGELFF.

The gene calls are TRBV28 and TRBJ2-2; TRBD2 matches at 7 bases. V trimming: 2 bases; J trimming: 7 bases; junction bases outside the gene matches: 1. This CDR3 contains 13 residues. Germline CDR1 and CDR2: MDHEN and SYDVKM. CDR3 residues: CASSLAGDGELFF. In nucleotides, the CDR3 is TGTGCCAGCAGTTTAGCGGGGGACGGGGAGCTGTTTTTT.

The J gene is TRBJ2-3, the V gene TRBV6-6, with D perhaps TRBD2 (6 bases). Germline lookup yields CDR1 MNHNY and CDR2 SVGAGI (reference sequence). There are 16 residues in the CDR3. Trimming shortened V by 5 bases and J by 0 bases, and 15 bases separated the two germline ends. The CDR3 region has the DNA TGTGCCAGCAGTAACCCGCGGAGGGCAAGCACAGATACGCAGTATTTT. As protein: CASSNPRRASTDTQYF.

A few counts support this clone. V usage is TRBV19 and J usage is TRBJ2-1; 11 nucleotides match TRBD2. The CDR3 is 15 residues long. Germline loops: CDR1 LNHDA, CDR2 SQIVND (reference sequence). V shed 7 bases, J shed 4 bases, and the junction held 6 bases outside the gene matches. The CDR3 here is CASTSGLADYNEQFF. As DNA, the CDR3 is TGTGCCAGTACCTCGGGACTAGCGGATTACAATGAGCAGTTCTTC.

The chain couples TRBV6-5 to TRBJ1-1; D is possibly TRBD1 (6 bases). CDR1 and CDR2 (germline): MNHEY, SVGAGI. The CDR3 length is 15 residues. The V gene lost 5 bases and the J gene lost 3 bases, with 16 bases spanning the gap. The CDR3 region is CASSPPRAGDTEAFF. CDR3 coding DNA: TGTGCCAGCAGTCCCCCTAGGGCAGGGGACACTGAAGCTTTCTTT.

This clone was observed a handful of times. The chain uses TRBV6-6 and TRBJ1-1; 12 bases map to TRBD1. Germline assignment: CDR1 MNHNY and CDR2 SVGAGI (reference sequence). The V segment lost 5 bases and the J segment 5 bases; nucleotides outside the gene matches: 6. The CDR3 contains 15 residues. The CDR3 region has the DNA TGTGCCAGCAGTGGGACAGGGGGCGTGTTAACTGAAGCTTTCTTT. As protein: CASSGTGGVLTEAFF.

This chain joins TRBV27 and TRBJ2-1, with D tentatively TRBD2 (6 bases). Germline CDR1 is MNHEY and CDR2 is SMNVEV (reference sequence). V was trimmed by 2 bases and J by 6 bases, leaving 14 bases between them. The CDR3 extends over 15 amino acids. The CDR3: CASSLGRGGPNEQFF. The CDR3 DNA follows: TGTGCCAGCAGTTTAGGGCGGGGAGGCCCCAATGAGCAGTTCTTC.

V and J are TRBV5-1 and TRBJ1-1; 9 nucleotides agree with TRBD1. The CDR3 runs 16 residues. The trim removed 3 bases at V and 2 bases at J, leaving 8 bases unmatched. CDR1 SGHRS and CDR2 YFSETQ come from the germline V gene. Here the CDR3 DNA reads TGCGCCAGCAGCTCGGCACAGGGGGCGGGTAACACTGAAGCTTTCTTT. It encodes CASSSAQGAGNTEAFF.

The rearrangement joins TRBV27 to TRBJ1-1; no reliable D call. CDR1 and CDR2 from the germline V gene are MNHEY and SMNVEV (reference sequence). The CDR3 totals 13 residues. Trimming left V 6 bases short and J 4 bases short, with 12 bases between. CDR3: CASSTYQSTEAFF. CDR3 coding DNA: TGTGCCAGCAGCACATATCAGAGCACTGAAGCTTTCTTT.

This clone was seen a single time. V and J are TRBV27 and TRBJ1-5; D uncertain. V shed 6 bases and J shed 0 bases, with 6 bases lying between them. The CDR3 is 13 amino acids. Germline values: CDR1 MNHEY, CDR2 SMNVEV (reference sequence). CDR3 amino acids: CASRLYSNQPQHF. As DNA, the CDR3 is TGTGCCAGCAGGCTATATAGCAATCAGCCCCAGCATTTT.

This chain uses TRBV6-4 with TRBJ2-2; a possible D gene is TRBD2 (5 bases). Trimming cost V 6 bases and J 1 base, with 18 bases left between them. The V gene's germline CDR1 is MRHNA and CDR2 SNTAGT. This CDR3 contains 17 residues. The CDR3 DNA follows: TGTGCCAGCAGGGTAAATAAACGTGGGAGGAACACCGGGGAGCTGTTTTTT. The encoded protein is CASRVNKRGRNTGELFF.

The V gene is TRBV12-3 or TRBV12-4, the J gene TRBJ1-5; the D is unclear. V was trimmed by 3 bases and J by 1 base, leaving 4 bases between them. The CDR3 sequence is 13 residues long. The CDR3 region has the DNA TGTGCCAGCAGTTTGCAGAGCAATCAGCCCCAGCATTTT. Its translation: CASSLQSNQPQHF.

The rearrangement links TRBV28 to TRBJ1-1; D possibly corresponds to TRBD1 (5 bases). Germline CDR1 reads MDHEN; CDR2 reads SYDVKM. V dropped 4 bases and J dropped 1 base, with 7 bases sitting between them. The CDR3 totals 13 residues. The CDR3 region is CASSSGRNTEAFF. The CDR3 DNA is TGTGCCAGCAGTTCAGGGAGGAACACTGAAGCTTTCTTT.

The count of this clone is one. The V gene is TRBV18, the J gene TRBJ2-7; unclear D gene. Germline loops: CDR1 KGHSH, CDR2 LQKENI. The ends were cut back, 1 base at V and 4 bases at J, with 2 bases in the middle. The CDR3 loop spans 11 amino acids. Here the CDR3 DNA reads TGTGCCAGCTCACCACTATACGAGCAGTACTTC. It encodes CASSPLYEQYF.

The CDR3: CASTRGRASNYGYTF. CDR3 nucleotide sequence: TGTGCCAGCACGCGAGGGAGGGCTTCTAACTATGGCTACACCTTC. The chain couples TRBV6-5 to TRBJ1-2; D unclear. Germline values: CDR1 MNHEY, CDR2 SVGAGI. V lost 7 bases, J lost 0 bases, and 15 bases lay in between. The CDR3 has 15 amino acids.

V usage is TRBV12-3 or TRBV12-4 and J usage is TRBJ2-1; D call uncertain. The CDR3 is 12 amino acids. Deletions cut 7 bases from V and 6 bases from J, with 10 bases between. The CDR3 sequence is CASNLNSNEQFF. The CDR3 nucleotides read TGTGCCAGCAACCTGAATAGCAATGAGCAGTTCTTC.

This clone was detected once. The J gene is TRBJ2-3, the V gene TRBV6-1; D call uncertain. Trimming stripped 3 bases from V and 6 bases from J, with 16 bases between. Germline V gene lookup returns CDR1 MNHNS and CDR2 SASEGT. CDR3 length: 15 residues. The CDR3 region has the DNA TGTGCCAGCAGTGAGTTGGCAGCTATAACCGATACGCAGTATTTT. The encoded protein is CASSELAAITDTQYF.

V and J are TRBV6-5 and TRBJ2-7; D assignment may be TRBD1 or TRBD2 (5 bases each). The CDR3 runs 14 residues. Germline-derived CDR1 and CDR2 are MNHEY and SVGAGI. V gave up 8 bases and J gave up 0 bases, with 14 bases separating them. CDR3 protein: CASQPRGGSYEQYF. CDR3 nucleotides: TGTGCCAGCCAACCTCGGGGCGGCTCCTACGAGCAGTACTTC.

This rearrangement joins TRBV30 to TRBJ1-1; D is unclear. The CDR3 has 13 amino acids. Trimming took 5 bases from V and 2 from J, leaving 12 bases between them. CDR1 and CDR2 (germline): GTSNPN, SVGIG (reference sequence). In DNA, the CDR3 is TGTGCCTGGGTTCCTAGTGGTAACACTGAAGCTTTCTTT. It is translated as CAWVPSGNTEAFF.